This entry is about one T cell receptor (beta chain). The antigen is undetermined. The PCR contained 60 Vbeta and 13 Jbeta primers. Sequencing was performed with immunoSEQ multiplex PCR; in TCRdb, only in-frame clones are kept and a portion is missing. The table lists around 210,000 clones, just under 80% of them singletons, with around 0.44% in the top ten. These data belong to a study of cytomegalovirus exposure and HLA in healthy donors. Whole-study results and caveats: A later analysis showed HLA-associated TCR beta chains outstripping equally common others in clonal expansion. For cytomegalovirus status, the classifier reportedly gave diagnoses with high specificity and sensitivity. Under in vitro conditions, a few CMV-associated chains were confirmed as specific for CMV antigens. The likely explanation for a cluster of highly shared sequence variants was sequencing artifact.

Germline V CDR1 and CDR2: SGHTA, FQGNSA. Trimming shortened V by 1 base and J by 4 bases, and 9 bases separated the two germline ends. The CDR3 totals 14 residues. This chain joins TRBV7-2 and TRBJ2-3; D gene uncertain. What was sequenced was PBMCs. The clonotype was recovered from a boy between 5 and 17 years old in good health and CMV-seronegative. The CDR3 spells CASSLVGVPDTQYF. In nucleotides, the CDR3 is TGTGCCAGCAGCTTAGTCGGTGTTCCAGATACGCAGTATTTT. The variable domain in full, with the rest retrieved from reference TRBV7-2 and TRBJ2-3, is GAGVSQSPSNKVTEKGKDVELRCDPISGHTALYWYRQSLGQGLEFLIYFQGNSAPDKSGLPSDRFSAERTGGSVSTLTIQRTQQEDSAVYLCASSLVGVPDTQYFGPGTRLTVL.